This TCR beta chain was observed in a study of blood T cell repertoires in COVID-19. Study at large: Specimens from acute and convalescent COVID-19 originated in the United States, Italy and Spain. Sample material is recorded as cDNA or gDNA derived from T cells, B-cell-depleted T cells, or PBMCs.

The study assigned cohorts using participant-reported clinical history. Original analysis: Nucleated cell counts were estimated from reference gene primer amplification. Data came from immunoSEQ multiplex PCR; TCRdb stores just in-frame clones and leaves some out. V and J calls and clone size are as listed in that table; D and trimming were resolved from the DNA. In the table there are over 350,000 clones, roughly 85% of which are singletons. The V gene lost 2 bases and the J gene lost 12 bases, with 20 bases spanning the gap. From germline, CDR1 is SGHTA and CDR2 FQGTGA. The CDR3 spans 16 residues. Sequencing was done on a sample of PBMCs or T cells enriched from blood (not recorded which). This TCR derives from a woman under 30 with acute COVID-19. The J gene is TRBJ1-6, the V gene TRBV7-3; maybe TRBD1 (5 bases). CDR3 protein: CASSLSGDSIIQPLHF. As DNA, the CDR3 is TGTGCCAGCAGCTTATCCGGCGACAGTATAATTCAACCCCTCCACTTT. The variable domain in full, with the rest retrieved from reference TRBV7-3 and TRBJ1-6, is GAGVSQTPSNKVTEKGKYVELRCDPISGHTALYWYRQSLGQGPEFLIYFQGTGAADDSGLPNDRFFAVRPEGSVSTLKIQRTERGDSAVYLCASSLSGDSIIQPLHFGNGTRLTVT.